This T cell receptor (beta chain) was retrieved from a study of T-cell memory formation after mild COVID-19 listed by TCRdb under 2021. For context, the study as a whole: TCR sequence clusters from the two donors were largely donor specific. In a couple of donors, T-cell clones that expanded and contracted after mild COVID-19 were tracked by sequencing TCRalpha and TCRbeta repertoires over time. Two young, previously healthy adult volunteers made up the cohort, one male and one female. Beyond this particular receptor, the publication reports: The study included only a couple of mild cases, and larger cohorts that include severe cases with pre-infection samples were judged to be necessary. Contracting CD4+ clones were found mainly in CM and EM memory subsets, while CD8+ clones were enriched in EMRA. SARS-CoV-2 specificity of the second-wave clones peaking on day 37 was not confirmed. The detection of some responding clones in pre-infection memory suggests that pre-existing cross-reactive memory T cells joined the SARS-CoV-2 response. Balanced CD4/CD8 phenotypes were observed for clones contracting from day 15 to 85, whereas a bias towards CD4+ was observed for a second wave of clones expanding from day 15 to 37.

The instrument given in TCRdb is Illumina NovaSeq 6000. TCRalpha and TCRbeta cDNA libraries were constructed by 5'RACE with constant-segment primers, with sample barcodes and unique molecular identifiers being introduced. Trizol reagent was used to extract RNA from every sample. Library amplification was performed in two PCR steps, and a second sample barcode and Illumina TruSeq adapters were introduced in the second step. The libraries were sequenced on an Illumina NovaSeq using 2 x 150 bp paired-end reads. Concerning the study's data processing: Reads were demultiplexed and collapsed into UMI-guided consensus sequences with migec v1.2.7. Using mixcr v2.1.11, UMI consensuses were aligned to TRA and TRB V and J templates and then assembled into clonotypes. A clonotype was counted as expanded or contracted only if both edgeR and NoisET called the change significant, with noise models trained on biological replicates. edgeR calls used a false discovery rate-adjusted p below 0.01 and a log2 fold-change threshold of 1. As an exploratory analysis of dynamics, PCA with hierarchical clustering was applied to max-normalized trajectories of the 1000 most abundant clonotypes. Each responding clone was given a CD4 or CD8 phenotype based on the CD4+ and CD8+ repertoires, which had been sequenced separately. Using fastp at Q25 and MiXCR, TCRdb reprocessed the public reads and kept productive beta chains. Rows merge per CDR3 protein into single entries with the most common DNA and genes. The V and J calls here are based on TCRdb, not the publication. The sample table contains more than 450,000 distinct CDR3 sequences; only one count was recorded for over 15% of them. The biggest ten clones account for more than 10% of the sample.

This clonotype was recorded a few times. Its antigen target is currently unknown. Base-call qualities are not available, and no considerably larger clone is one nucleotide away. Including cysteine and phenylalanine, the CDR3 has 16 amino acids. CDR3 DNA only is kept here, 48 bases in frame from base 1. V lost 6 bases and J lost 2 bases, and the count of bases not matched to a germline gene is 8. The germline V gene specifies MNHEY as CDR1 and SVGEGT as CDR2. Ficoll-Paque density gradient centrifugation was the method used to isolate PBMCs. The receptor was isolated from an adult woman who had mild COVID-19 (a few samples of this study predate the infection). The sample titles of this study are shuffled in the database, so cell type and time point are left out; the donor was told from shared clones. Sequenced input: PBMCs or a T cell subset sorted from them (not recorded which). The V gene is TRBV6-2 or TRBV6-3 and the J gene is TRBJ1-5; TRBD1 matches 9 bases in the middle. The DNA sequence is given as TGTGCCAGCAGGTACAGGGGGCGAGGGGGCAATCAGCCCCAGCATTTT. Translated, it gives CASRYRGRGGNQPQHF.